This TCR beta chain was sequenced during a study of Graves' ophthalmopathy and Graves' hyperthyroidism. Hyperthyroidism in these 18- to 65-year-old patients was newly diagnosed, lasting under 2 months. As diagnostic evidence, clinical symptoms, serum thyroxine, TRAb, thyroid ultrasound and orbital computed tomography were relied upon. Amplified material comprised TCR beta CDR3 regions derived from RNA transcripts. HTBI-primed first-round RT-PCR preceded second-round multiplex PCR. MiXCR, run by TCRdb on the multiplex PCR reads, gives a single entry per CDR3 protein. The sample lists roughly 400,000 distinct CDR3 sequences, about a sixth occurring once. Ten or more counts support this clonotype. What it recognizes is unknown. Findings and caveats of the study: Most thyroid clonotypes expanded beyond 0.001 frequency were also found in blood.

Per the germline V gene, CDR1 is LNHNV and CDR2 is YYDKDF (reference sequence). The CDR3 has 15 amino acids. V lost 0 bases and J 5 bases, leaving 13 bases between the germline ends. The clonotype was recovered from an adult woman with stable Graves' hyperthyroidism. The chain has TRBV15 and TRBJ2-5; D call uncertain. The sample was peripheral blood. CDR3 residues: CATSRDSRGVETQYF. In nucleotides, the CDR3 is TGTGCCACCAGCAGAGATAGCCGCGGTGTGGAGACCCAGTACTTC.